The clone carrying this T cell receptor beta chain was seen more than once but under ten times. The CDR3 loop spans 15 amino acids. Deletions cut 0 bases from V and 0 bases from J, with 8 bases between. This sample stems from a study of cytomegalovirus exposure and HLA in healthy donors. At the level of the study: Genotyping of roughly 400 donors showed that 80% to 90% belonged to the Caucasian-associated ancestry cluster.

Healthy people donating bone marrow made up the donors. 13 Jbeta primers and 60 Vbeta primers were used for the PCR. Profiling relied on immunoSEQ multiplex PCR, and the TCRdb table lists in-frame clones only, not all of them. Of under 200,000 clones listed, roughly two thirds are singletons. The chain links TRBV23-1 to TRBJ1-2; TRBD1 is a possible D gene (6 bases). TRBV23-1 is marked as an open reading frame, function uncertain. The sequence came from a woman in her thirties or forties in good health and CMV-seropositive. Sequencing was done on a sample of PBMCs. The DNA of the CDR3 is TGCGCCAGCAGTCAATCGGACAGACCTAACTATGGCTACACCTTC. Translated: CASSQSDRPNYGYTF.